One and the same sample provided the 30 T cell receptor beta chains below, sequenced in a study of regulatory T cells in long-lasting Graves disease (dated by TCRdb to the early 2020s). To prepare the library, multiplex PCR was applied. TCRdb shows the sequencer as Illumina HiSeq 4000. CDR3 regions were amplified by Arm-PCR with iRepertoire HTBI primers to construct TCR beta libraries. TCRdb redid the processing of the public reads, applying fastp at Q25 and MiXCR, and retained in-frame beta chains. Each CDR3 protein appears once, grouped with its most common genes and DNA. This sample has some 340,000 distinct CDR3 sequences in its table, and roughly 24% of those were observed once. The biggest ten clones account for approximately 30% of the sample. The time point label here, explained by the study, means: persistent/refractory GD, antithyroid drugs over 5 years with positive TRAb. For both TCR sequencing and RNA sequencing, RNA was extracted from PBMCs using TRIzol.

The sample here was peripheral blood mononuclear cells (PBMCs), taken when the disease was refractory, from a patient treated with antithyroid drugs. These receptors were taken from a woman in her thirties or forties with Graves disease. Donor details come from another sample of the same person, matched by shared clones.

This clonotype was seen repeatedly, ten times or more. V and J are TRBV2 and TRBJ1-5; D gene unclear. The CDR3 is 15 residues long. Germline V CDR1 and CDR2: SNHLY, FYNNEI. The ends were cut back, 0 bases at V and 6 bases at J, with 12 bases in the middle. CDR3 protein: CASSEAPYSIQPQHF. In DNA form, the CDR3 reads TGTGCCAGCAGTGAAGCGCCGTACAGTATTCAGCCCCAGCATTTT.

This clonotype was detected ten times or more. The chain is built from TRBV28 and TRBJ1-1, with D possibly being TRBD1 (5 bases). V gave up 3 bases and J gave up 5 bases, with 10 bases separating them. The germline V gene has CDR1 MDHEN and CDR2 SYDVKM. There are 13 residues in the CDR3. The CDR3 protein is CASSFLGGTEAFF. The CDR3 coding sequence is TGTGCCAGCAGTTTTTTGGGGGGTACTGAAGCTTTCTTT.

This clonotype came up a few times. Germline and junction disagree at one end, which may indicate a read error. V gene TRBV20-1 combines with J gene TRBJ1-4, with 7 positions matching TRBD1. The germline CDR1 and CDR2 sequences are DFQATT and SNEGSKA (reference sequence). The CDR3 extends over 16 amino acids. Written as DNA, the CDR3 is TGCAGTGCCAGAGCTTTTAAACAGGGGTTGGGTGAAAAACTGTTTTTT. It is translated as CSARAFKQGLGEKLFF.

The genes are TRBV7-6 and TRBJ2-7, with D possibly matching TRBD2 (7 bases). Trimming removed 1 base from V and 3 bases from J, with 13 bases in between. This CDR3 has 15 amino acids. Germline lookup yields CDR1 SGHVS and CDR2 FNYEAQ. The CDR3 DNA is TGTGCCAGCAGCTTAGGCAGCGGGACAAACTACGAGCAGTACTTC. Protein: CASSLGSGTNYEQYF.

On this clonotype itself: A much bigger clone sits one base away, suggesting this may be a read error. The CDR3: CASSPRLGETQYF. The CDR3 DNA follows: TGTGCCAGCAGCCCACGGTTGGGGGAGACCCAGTACTTC. The V gene is TRBV5-5, the J gene TRBJ2-5; D remains ambiguous. The CDR3 covers 13 residues. V was cut by 4 bases and J by 5 bases, with 12 bases left in between. Germline V CDR1 and CDR2: SGHKS, YYEKEE (reference sequence).

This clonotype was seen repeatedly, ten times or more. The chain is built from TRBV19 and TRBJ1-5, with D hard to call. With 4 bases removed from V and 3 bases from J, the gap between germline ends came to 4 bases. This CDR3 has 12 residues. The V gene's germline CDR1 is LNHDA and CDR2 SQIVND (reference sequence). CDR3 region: CASSSYNQPQHF. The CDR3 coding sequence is TGTGCCAGTAGTAGTTACAATCAGCCCCAGCATTTT.

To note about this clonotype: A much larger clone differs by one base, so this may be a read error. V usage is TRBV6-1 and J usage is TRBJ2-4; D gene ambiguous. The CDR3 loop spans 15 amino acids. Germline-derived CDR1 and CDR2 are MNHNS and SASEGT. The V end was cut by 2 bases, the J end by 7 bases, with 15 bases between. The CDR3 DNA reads TGTGCCAGCAGTGAACGCAGAGGAATGAGTAACATTCAGTACTTC. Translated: CASSERRGMSNIQYF.

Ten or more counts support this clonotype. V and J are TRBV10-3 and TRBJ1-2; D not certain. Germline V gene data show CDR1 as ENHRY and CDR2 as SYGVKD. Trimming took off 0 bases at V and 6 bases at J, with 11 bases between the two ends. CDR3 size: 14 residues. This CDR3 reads CAISESEGLDGYTF. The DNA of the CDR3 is TGTGCCATCAGTGAGTCCGAGGGCTTGGATGGCTACACCTTC.

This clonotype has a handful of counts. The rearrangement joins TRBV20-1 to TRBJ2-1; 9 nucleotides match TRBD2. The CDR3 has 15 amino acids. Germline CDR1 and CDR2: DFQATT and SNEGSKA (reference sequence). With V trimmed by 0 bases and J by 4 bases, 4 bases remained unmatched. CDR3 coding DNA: TGCAGTGCTAGAGATTGGCGGGAGGGGTACAATGAGCAGTTCTTC. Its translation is CSARDWREGYNEQFF.

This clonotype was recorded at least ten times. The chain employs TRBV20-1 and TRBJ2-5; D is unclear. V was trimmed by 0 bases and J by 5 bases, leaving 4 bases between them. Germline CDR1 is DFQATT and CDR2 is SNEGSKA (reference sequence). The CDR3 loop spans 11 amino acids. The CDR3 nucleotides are TGCAGTGCTAGAGAGCTGGAGACCCAGTACTTC. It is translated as CSARELETQYF.

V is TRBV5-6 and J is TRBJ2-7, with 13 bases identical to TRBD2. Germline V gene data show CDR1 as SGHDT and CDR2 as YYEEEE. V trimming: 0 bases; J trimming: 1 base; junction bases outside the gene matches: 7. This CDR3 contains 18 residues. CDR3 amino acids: CASSLGIGLAGDSYEQYF. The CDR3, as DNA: TGTGCCAGCAGCTTGGGCATCGGACTAGCGGGAGATTCCTACGAGCAGTACTTC.

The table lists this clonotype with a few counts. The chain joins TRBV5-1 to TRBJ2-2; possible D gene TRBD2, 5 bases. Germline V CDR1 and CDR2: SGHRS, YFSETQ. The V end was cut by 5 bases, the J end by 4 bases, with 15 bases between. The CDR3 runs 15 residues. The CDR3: CASSYLGRGTGELFF. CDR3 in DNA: TGCGCCAGCAGTTACCTTGGCCGGGGCACCGGGGAGCTGTTTTTT.

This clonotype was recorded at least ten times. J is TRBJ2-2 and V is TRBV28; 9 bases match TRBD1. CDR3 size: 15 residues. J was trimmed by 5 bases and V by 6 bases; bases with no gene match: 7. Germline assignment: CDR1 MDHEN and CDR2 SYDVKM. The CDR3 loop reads CASRPGTGWTGELFF. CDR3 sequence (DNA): TGTGCCAGCAGGCCCGGGACAGGGTGGACCGGGGAGCTGTTTTTT.

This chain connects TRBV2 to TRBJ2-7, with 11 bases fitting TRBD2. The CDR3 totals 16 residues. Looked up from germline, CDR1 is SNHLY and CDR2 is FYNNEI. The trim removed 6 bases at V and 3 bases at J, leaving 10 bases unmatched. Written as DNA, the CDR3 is TGTGCCAGCAGCACCCGGACTAGCGGGCCAGGCTACGAGCAGTACTTC. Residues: CASSTRTSGPGYEQYF.

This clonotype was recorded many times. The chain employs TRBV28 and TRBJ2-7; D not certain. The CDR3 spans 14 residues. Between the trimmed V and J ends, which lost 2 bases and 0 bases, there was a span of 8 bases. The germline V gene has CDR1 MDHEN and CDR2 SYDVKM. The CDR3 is CASSLSSHSYEQYF. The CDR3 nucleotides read TGTGCCAGCAGTTTAAGTAGCCACTCCTACGAGCAGTACTTC.

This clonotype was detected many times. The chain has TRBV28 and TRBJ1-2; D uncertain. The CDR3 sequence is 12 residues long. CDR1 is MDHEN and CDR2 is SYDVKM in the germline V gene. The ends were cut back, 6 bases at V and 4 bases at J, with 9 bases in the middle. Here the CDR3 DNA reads TGTGCCAGCAGGCCCGCCCTCTATGGCTACACCTTC. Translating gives CASRPALYGYTF.

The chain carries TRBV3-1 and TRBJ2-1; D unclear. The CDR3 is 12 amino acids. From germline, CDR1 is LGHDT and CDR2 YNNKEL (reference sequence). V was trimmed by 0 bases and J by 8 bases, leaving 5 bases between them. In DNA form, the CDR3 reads TGTGCCAGCAGCCAAGAAGGTTATGAGCAGTTCTTC. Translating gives CASSQEGYEQFF.

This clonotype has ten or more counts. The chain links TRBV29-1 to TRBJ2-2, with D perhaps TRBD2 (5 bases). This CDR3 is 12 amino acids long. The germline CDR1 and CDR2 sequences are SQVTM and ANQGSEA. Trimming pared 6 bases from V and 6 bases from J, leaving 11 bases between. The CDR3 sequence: CSVDTEAGELFF. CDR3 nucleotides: TGCAGCGTGGATACGGAGGCCGGGGAGCTGTTTTTT.

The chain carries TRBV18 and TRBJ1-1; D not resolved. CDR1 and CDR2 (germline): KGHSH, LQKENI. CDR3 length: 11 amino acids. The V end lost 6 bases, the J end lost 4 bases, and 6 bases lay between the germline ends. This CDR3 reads CASSPPTEAFF. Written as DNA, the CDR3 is TGTGCCAGCTCCCCTCCCACTGAAGCTTTCTTT.

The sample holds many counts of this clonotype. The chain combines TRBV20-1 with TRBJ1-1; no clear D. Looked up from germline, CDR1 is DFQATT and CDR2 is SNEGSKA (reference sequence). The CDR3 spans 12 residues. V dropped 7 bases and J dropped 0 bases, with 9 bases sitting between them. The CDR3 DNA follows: TGCAGTGTCAAGCGGATGAACACTGAAGCTTTCTTT. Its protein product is CSVKRMNTEAFF.

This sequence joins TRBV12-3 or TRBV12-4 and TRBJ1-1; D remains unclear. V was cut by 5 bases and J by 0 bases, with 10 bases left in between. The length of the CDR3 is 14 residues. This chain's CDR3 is CASSVSRVNTEAFF. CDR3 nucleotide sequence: TGTGCCAGCAGTGTTTCGAGGGTGAACACTGAAGCTTTCTTT.

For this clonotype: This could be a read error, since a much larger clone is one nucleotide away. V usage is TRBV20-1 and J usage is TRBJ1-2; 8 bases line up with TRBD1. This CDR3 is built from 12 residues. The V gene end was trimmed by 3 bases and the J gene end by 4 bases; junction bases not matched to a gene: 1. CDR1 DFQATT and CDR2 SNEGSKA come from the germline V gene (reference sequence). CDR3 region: CSASDRGYGYTF. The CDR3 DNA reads TGCAGTGCTAGCGACAGGGGCTATGGCTACACCTTC.

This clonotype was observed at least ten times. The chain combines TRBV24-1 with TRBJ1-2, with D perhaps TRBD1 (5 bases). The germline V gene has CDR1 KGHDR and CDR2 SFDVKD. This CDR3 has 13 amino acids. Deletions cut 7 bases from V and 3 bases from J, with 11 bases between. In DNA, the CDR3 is TGTGCCACCAGCGCAGGGACGGACTATGGCTACACCTTC. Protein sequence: CATSAGTDYGYTF.

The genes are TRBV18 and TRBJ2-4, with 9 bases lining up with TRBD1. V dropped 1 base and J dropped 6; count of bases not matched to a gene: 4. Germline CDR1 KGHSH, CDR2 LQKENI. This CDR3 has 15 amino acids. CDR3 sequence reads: CASSPQDRGVNIQYF. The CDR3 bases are TGTGCCAGCTCACCACAGGACAGGGGAGTAAACATTCAGTACTTC.

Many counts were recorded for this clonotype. The CDR3 DNA follows: TGTGCCAGCAGCTTCTCTACCCGAAGGGGAAACGACTATGGCTACACCTTC. Its translation: CASSFSTRRGNDYGYTF. The V gene is TRBV11-2, the J gene TRBJ1-2, with D possibly being TRBD1 (5 bases). V was shortened by 3 bases and J by 3 bases, with 20 bases between the two germline ends. This CDR3 contains 17 residues. CDR1 and CDR2 from the germline V gene are SGHAT and FQNNGV.

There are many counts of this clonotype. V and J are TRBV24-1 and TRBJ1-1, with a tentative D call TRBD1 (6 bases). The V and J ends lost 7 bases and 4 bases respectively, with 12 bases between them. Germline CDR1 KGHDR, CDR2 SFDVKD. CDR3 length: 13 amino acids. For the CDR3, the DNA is TGTGCCACCAGGTGGGGGCAAGGCACTGAAGCTTTCTTT. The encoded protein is CATRWGQGTEAFF.

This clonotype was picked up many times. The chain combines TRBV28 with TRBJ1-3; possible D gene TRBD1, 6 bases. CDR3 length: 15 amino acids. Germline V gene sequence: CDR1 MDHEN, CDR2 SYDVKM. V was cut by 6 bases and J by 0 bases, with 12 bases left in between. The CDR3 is CASRGQLSSGNTIYF. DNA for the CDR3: TGTGCCAGCAGAGGACAGCTGAGCTCTGGAAACACCATATATTTT.

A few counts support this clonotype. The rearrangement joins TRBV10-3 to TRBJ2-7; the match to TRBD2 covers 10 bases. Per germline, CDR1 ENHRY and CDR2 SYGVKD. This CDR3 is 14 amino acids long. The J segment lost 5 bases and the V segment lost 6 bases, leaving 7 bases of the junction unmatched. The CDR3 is CAISDLAGEDEQYF. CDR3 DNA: TGTGCCATCAGCGACCTAGCGGGAGAGGACGAGCAGTACTTC.

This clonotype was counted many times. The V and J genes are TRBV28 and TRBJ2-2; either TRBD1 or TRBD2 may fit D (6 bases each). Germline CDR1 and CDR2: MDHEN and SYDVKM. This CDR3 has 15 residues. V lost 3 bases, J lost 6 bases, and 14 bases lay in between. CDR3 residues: CASSFRGLSSGELFF. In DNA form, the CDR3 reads TGTGCCAGCAGTTTCAGGGGACTTTCCTCCGGGGAGCTGTTTTTT.

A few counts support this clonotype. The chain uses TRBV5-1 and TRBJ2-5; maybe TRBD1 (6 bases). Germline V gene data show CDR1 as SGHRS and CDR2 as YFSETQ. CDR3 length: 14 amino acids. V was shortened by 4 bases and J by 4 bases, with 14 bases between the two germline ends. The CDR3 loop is CASSEPTGRETQYF. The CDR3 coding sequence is TGCGCCAGCAGCGAACCAACAGGGCGAGAGACCCAGTACTTC.